This TCR beta chain was captured in a study of cytomegalovirus exposure and HLA in healthy donors. This clone came up a few times. Its antigen is as yet unknown. Study outcomes and limitations: For presence/absence analyses, sequencing depth was assumed to be roughly uniform across donors. A later analysis reportedly identified an Asian-associated ancestry cluster as carrying fewer N-insertions than the 666-donor mean.

The PCR contained 60 Vbeta and 13 Jbeta primers. Profiling relied on immunoSEQ multiplex PCR, and the TCRdb table lists in-frame clones only, not all of them. This sample yields 160,000 or so clones, of which roughly 77% are seen a single time; around 3.4% belongs to the top ten. Sequencing was performed on PBMCs. The TCR originated in a man aged 30-40 years in good health and CMV-seropositive.

The DNA of the CDR3 is TGTGCCAGCAGGTATACAGGGGACACTGAAGCTTTCTTT. Its protein product is CASRYTGDTEAFF. The rearrangement joins TRBV2 to TRBJ1-1, with 7 bases matching TRBD1. From germline, CDR1 is SNHLY and CDR2 FYNNEI. V lost 6 bases and J lost 3; bases outside the gene matches: 4. The CDR3 runs to 13 residues.